The clone carrying this T cell receptor beta chain was seen a few times. CDR3 length: 21 amino acids. The V gene lost 2 bases and the J gene lost 0 bases, with 26 bases spanning the gap. These data come from a study of T-cell memory formation after mild COVID-19. 5'RACE with constant-segment primers yielded barcoded, UMI-tagged TCR alpha and TCR beta cDNA libraries. TCRdb ran MiXCR on the 5' RACE reads and lists one entry per CDR3 protein. The repertoire includes some 130,000 distinct CDR3 sequences, roughly 15% of them detected once, and about 14% sits in the top ten. The V and J genes are TRBV12-3 or TRBV12-4 and TRBJ2-1, with D perhaps TRBD1 (6 bases). This receptor was taken from an adult woman who had mild COVID-19 (a few samples of this study predate the infection). Cell type and time point are not known. The sequenced sample was PBMCs or a T cell subset sorted from them (not recorded which). The CDR3 sequence is CASSLKPQVGGYSSSYNEQFF. The DNA of the CDR3 is TGTGCCAGCAGTTTAAAGCCCCAGGTAGGGGGATATTCAAGCTCCTACAATGAGCAGTTCTTC.